This TCR beta chain was sequenced for a study of blood T cell repertoires in COVID-19 (dated by TCRdb to about 2020). General notes on the study: Collaborator samples came from the United States, Italy and Spain and covered acute and convalescent phases of COVID-19. The prospective study material was composed of cDNA or gDNA derived from T cells, B-cell-depleted T cells, or PBMCs. The dataset comprised deeply sampled blood TCRbeta repertoires from subjects exposed to, actively infected with, or recovered from COVID-19. The repertoires were made available in a free public database intended to serve as a resource for research on the immune response to SARS-CoV-2. Samples came from the ongoing ImmuneRACE study (first 160 participants) plus 1,254 subjects from 6 global collaborators. Sample metadata almost always included a de-identified subject ID, COVID-19 status, age in years and sex. HLA class I and class II types, where available, came from metadata supplied by the sample provider rather than from assay-based typing.

TCRbeta CDR3 regions were amplified from genomic DNA by means of the immunoSEQ Assay, a bias-controlled multiplex PCR. Per the original workflow: The number of nucleated cells in each sample was estimated by amplification of reference gene primers within the assay. Sequence reads were collapsed and filtered to measure the absolute abundance of every unique TCRbeta CDR3 rearrangement. For each sample, productive Simpson clonality was calculated by taking the square root of Simpson's diversity index across productive rearrangements. TCRdb took over this immuneACCESS table, retaining in-frame rearrangements with V and J assigned. Such tables are incomplete; in checked studies, under half of the missing clones stem from an unresolved V gene, and the remainder is unexplained. V, J and clone size were drawn from that table, and D and trimming were deduced from the DNA. This sample holds over 150,000 clones; roughly 84% were observed only once. Of the sample, roughly a sixth is held by the ten largest clones.

The CDR3, from cysteine to phenylalanine, totals 12 residues. The only DNA kept is the CDR3, 36 bases in frame from the first base. V is pared back by 7 bases and J by 6 bases, with 11 bases lying between the germline termini. The germline V gene yields SNHLY for CDR1 and FYNNEI for CDR2. One collaborating source in Seattle enrolled patients during active infection and followed them longitudinally through the course of disease. The collaborating institutions used their own protocols to collect whole blood in K2EDTA tubes. For TCRbeta analysis, collaborators shipped samples in one of three forms: frozen whole blood, isolated PBMCs, or DNA extracted from either of those sample types. What the authors observed across the whole study: The quantity of clinical and demographic metadata differed by source and by participant and was supplied without curation.

Comments on this clone: What antigen it recognizes has not been identified. No much larger clone is present one base from it, and per-base qualities are unavailable.

The chain is made from TRBV2 and TRBJ2-3; the D segment cannot be called with confidence. Sequencing was carried out using peripheral blood. This sequence was found in a man aged 50-60 years with COVID-19, enrolled during active disease. DNA sequence: TGTGCCAGCATGCCGCAGTCGGATACGCAGTATTTT. This codes for CASMPQSDTQYF.